Included here is one T cell receptor beta chain sequence, with context. This entry comes from a study of OX40 agonist ivuxolimab in advanced cancers. For the study at large: Every 2 weeks, ivuxolimab was infused into the patients intravenously at between 0.01 and 10 mg/kg.

This CDR3 comprises 14 residues. Trimming cost V 1 base and J 8 bases, with 14 bases left between them. Germline V gene data show CDR1 as SGHVS and CDR2 as FQNEAQ. This table comes from immunoSEQ multiplex PCR, and its TCRdb copy is limited to in-frame clones, with some not included. Of nearly 65,000 clones listed, 90% to 95% are singletons. This chain joins TRBV7-8 and TRBJ1-1; D is undetermined. This TCR was sampled from an adult with an advanced solid tumor such as melanoma, head and neck, liver or kidney cancer. Sequences were derived from CD4+ or CD8+ T cells sorted from blood, sampled in a trial of the OX40 agonist ivuxolimab. CDR3 DNA sequence: TGTGCCAGCAGCTTAGGGTTGAGGGCTCCCGAAGCTTTCTTT. It encodes CASSLGLRAPEAFF.